This TCR beta chain is drawn from a study of blood T cell repertoires in COVID-19. Study information: Whether acute or convalescent, the COVID-19 samples came from the United States, Italy and Spain. Sources were T cells, B-cell-depleted T cells, or PBMCs; the material itself was cDNA or gDNA.

Per the original methods: Estimation of nucleated cell counts relied on the amplification of reference gene primers. TCRdb's table, derived via immunoSEQ multiplex PCR, lists solely in-frame clones and lacks some. The V and J calls and clone size come from that table; D and trimming were worked out from the DNA. Here the sample spans 60,000 to 65,000 clones, approximately 86% being singletons. In germline, CDR1 is LNHDA, CDR2 SQIVND (reference sequence). V was clipped by 7 bases and J by 0 bases, with 18 bases between them. The CDR3 loop spans 16 amino acids. The sample was peripheral blood. The J gene is TRBJ1-1, the V gene TRBV19; D is unclear. The clonotype was recovered from a man between 45 and 60 years old with active COVID-19. The CDR3 DNA follows: TGTGCCAGTATCCCTACACCCGGACTGATGAACACTGAAGCTTTCTTT. Its translation: CASIPTPGLMNTEAFF.